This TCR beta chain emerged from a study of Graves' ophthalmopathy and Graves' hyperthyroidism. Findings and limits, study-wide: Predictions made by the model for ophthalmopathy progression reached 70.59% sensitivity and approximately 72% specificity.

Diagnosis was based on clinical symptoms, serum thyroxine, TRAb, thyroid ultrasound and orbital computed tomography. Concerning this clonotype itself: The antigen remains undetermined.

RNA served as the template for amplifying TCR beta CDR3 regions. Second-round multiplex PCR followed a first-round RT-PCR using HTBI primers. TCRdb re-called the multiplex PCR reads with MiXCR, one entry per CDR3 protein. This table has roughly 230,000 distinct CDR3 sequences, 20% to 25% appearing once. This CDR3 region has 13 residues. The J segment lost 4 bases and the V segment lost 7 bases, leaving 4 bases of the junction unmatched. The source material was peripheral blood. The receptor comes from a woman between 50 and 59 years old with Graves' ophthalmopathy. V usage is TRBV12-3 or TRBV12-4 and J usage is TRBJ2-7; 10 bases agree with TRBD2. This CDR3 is CASKAGGLYEQYF. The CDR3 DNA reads TGTGCCAGCAAAGCGGGAGGGCTGTACGAGCAGTACTTC.